A selection of T cell receptor beta chains follows, all from one sample in a study of OX40 agonist ivuxolimab in advanced cancers. Sequencing used immunoSEQ multiplex PCR; TCRdb keeps in-frame clones, though not all of them. This table has fewer than 85,000 clones, just over 85% appearing once. Sequencing used CD4+ or CD8+ T cells sorted from blood, obtained in a trial of the OX40 agonist ivuxolimab. Receptor source: an adult with an advanced solid tumor such as melanoma, head and neck, liver or kidney cancer. Both conserved end residues are part of each CDR3. Each record gives: D gene, CDR3 length, J gene, clone size, V gene, CDR3 protein, CDR3 DNA. A D gene is named only where the DNA matches it firmly. Size tells how often a clone was seen (once, few, many) or the class of an expanded clone, and some rows leave it out.

d_call: .; cdr3_length: 15; j_call: TRBJ1-1; clone_size: .; v_call: TRBV6-1; cdr3_aa: CASSRYRDGDTEAFF; cdr3_nt: TGTGCCAGCAGTAGATACCGGGACGGCGACACTGAAGCTTTCTTT
d_call: .; cdr3_length: 13; j_call: TRBJ1-2; clone_size: .; v_call: TRBV7-6; cdr3_aa: CASSSQANYGYTF; cdr3_nt: TGTGCCAGCAGCTCTCAAGCAAACTATGGCTACACCTTC
d_call: .; cdr3_length: 14; j_call: TRBJ1-1; clone_size: .; v_call: TRBV7-9; cdr3_aa: CASSLIQVNTEAFF; cdr3_nt: TGTGCCAGCAGCCTAATACAGGTGAACACTGAAGCTTTCTTT
d_call: .; cdr3_length: 15; j_call: TRBJ2-1; clone_size: .; v_call: TRBV28; cdr3_aa: CASSLKRQPRNEQFF; cdr3_nt: TGTGCCAGCAGTTTAAAACGGCAACCCCGCAATGAGCAGTTCTTC
d_call: TRBD1; cdr3_length: 16; j_call: TRBJ1-3; clone_size: .; v_call: TRBV7-2; cdr3_aa: CASSSIGQGDGNTIYF; cdr3_nt: TGTGCCAGCAGCTCGATAGGACAGGGAGACGGAAACACCATATATTTT
d_call: .; cdr3_length: 11; j_call: TRBJ2-7; clone_size: .; v_call: TRBV28; cdr3_aa: CASTTAREQYF; cdr3_nt: TGTGCCAGCACCACAGCCCGGGAGCAGTACTTC
d_call: TRBD2; cdr3_length: 14; j_call: TRBJ2-1; clone_size: .; v_call: TRBV6-4; cdr3_aa: CASSDRVRGGEQFF; cdr3_nt: TGTGCCAGCAGTGACCGGGTTCGGGGGGGTGAGCAGTTCTTC
d_call: .; cdr3_length: 13; j_call: TRBJ1-5; clone_size: few; v_call: TRBV2; cdr3_aa: CASRDLGNQPQHF; cdr3_nt: TGTGCCAGTCGTGACTTGGGCAATCAGCCCCAGCATTTT
d_call: TRBD1; cdr3_length: 15; j_call: TRBJ1-3; clone_size: .; v_call: TRBV25-1; cdr3_aa: CASSARQGSGNTIYF; cdr3_nt: TGTGCCAGCAGTGCAAGACAGGGCTCTGGAAACACCATATATTTT
d_call: .; cdr3_length: 11; j_call: TRBJ2-1; clone_size: .; v_call: TRBV6-1; cdr3_aa: CASSAGPQQFF; cdr3_nt: TGTGCCAGCAGCGCAGGACCCCAGCAGTTCTTC
d_call: TRBD1; cdr3_length: 16; j_call: TRBJ2-7; clone_size: .; v_call: TRBV5-1; cdr3_aa: CASSPGTGGNSYEQYF; cdr3_nt: TGCGCCAGCAGTCCCGGGACAGGGGGGAACTCCTACGAGCAGTACTTC
d_call: .; cdr3_length: 13; j_call: TRBJ2-7; clone_size: .; v_call: TRBV9; cdr3_aa: CASSVWDGYEQYF; cdr3_nt: TGTGCCAGCAGCGTATGGGACGGGTACGAGCAGTACTTC
d_call: TRBD1; cdr3_length: 14; j_call: TRBJ1-4; clone_size: .; v_call: TRBV2; cdr3_aa: CASGRQGINEKLFF; cdr3_nt: TGTGCCAGCGGACGACAGGGTATTAATGAAAAACTGTTTTTT
d_call: .; cdr3_length: 14; j_call: TRBJ2-2; clone_size: .; v_call: TRBV9; cdr3_aa: CASSSRTPTGELFF; cdr3_nt: TGTGCCAGCAGCTCCCGGACTCCCACCGGGGAGCTGTTTTTT
d_call: .; cdr3_length: 13; j_call: TRBJ1-4; clone_size: .; v_call: TRBV28; cdr3_aa: CASSRTANEKLFF; cdr3_nt: TGTGCCAGCAGTCGGACAGCAAATGAAAAACTGTTTTTT
d_call: .; cdr3_length: 13; j_call: TRBJ1-1; clone_size: .; v_call: TRBV7-2; cdr3_aa: CASSLRGGTEAFF; cdr3_nt: TGTGCCAGCAGCTTGAGGGGGGGCACTGAAGCTTTCTTT
d_call: .; cdr3_length: 17; j_call: TRBJ2-7; clone_size: .; v_call: TRBV5-4; cdr3_aa: CASSLPPGRGTSYEQYF; cdr3_nt: TGTGCCAGCAGCTTGCCCCCGGGAAGGGGAACCTCCTACGAGCAGTACTTC
d_call: TRBD1; cdr3_length: 13; j_call: TRBJ1-1; clone_size: .; v_call: TRBV30; cdr3_aa: CAWSGDRGVEAFF; cdr3_nt: TGTGCCTGGAGTGGAGACAGGGGGGTTGAAGCTTTCTTT
d_call: .; cdr3_length: 12; j_call: TRBJ1-1; clone_size: .; v_call: TRBV29-1; cdr3_aa: CSVDLSDRMAFF; cdr3_nt: TGCAGCGTTGACCTGTCTGACAGGATGGCTTTCTTT
d_call: TRBD1; cdr3_length: 17; j_call: TRBJ2-3; clone_size: .; v_call: TRBV13; cdr3_aa: CASSSPRQGAVTDTQYF; cdr3_nt: TGTGCCAGCAGCTCCCCTCGACAGGGGGCTGTCACAGATACGCAGTATTTT
d_call: .; cdr3_length: 17; j_call: TRBJ2-5; clone_size: .; v_call: TRBV15; cdr3_aa: CATSRGLKGGALETQYF; cdr3_nt: TGTGCCACCAGCAGGGGCCTCAAAGGAGGGGCACTCGAGACCCAGTACTTC
d_call: TRBD1; cdr3_length: 15; j_call: TRBJ1-2; clone_size: once; v_call: TRBV2; cdr3_aa: CASSAQQGLGYGYTF; cdr3_nt: TGTGCCAGCAGTGCCCAACAGGGGTTGGGCTATGGCTACACCTTC
d_call: TRBD2; cdr3_length: 16; j_call: TRBJ2-1; clone_size: .; v_call: TRBV11-3; cdr3_aa: CASSILAGGPLNEQFF; cdr3_nt: TGTGCCAGCAGCATTTTAGCGGGAGGGCCGTTGAATGAGCAGTTCTTC
d_call: TRBD1; cdr3_length: 14; j_call: TRBJ2-7; clone_size: .; v_call: TRBV7-2; cdr3_aa: CASSLRTGDYEQYF; cdr3_nt: TGTGCCAGCAGCTTGAGGACAGGGGACTACGAGCAGTACTTC
d_call: TRBD1; cdr3_length: 19; j_call: TRBJ1-1; clone_size: few; v_call: TRBV7-2; cdr3_aa: CASTRSGTEVRRADTEAFF; cdr3_nt: TGTGCCAGCACGCGATCCGGGACAGAGGTTAGGAGGGCGGACACTGAAGCTTTCTTT
d_call: .; cdr3_length: 15; j_call: TRBJ1-1; clone_size: .; v_call: TRBV6-5; cdr3_aa: CASSYRGKANTEAFF; cdr3_nt: TGTGCCAGCAGTTACAGGGGGAAGGCGAACACTGAAGCTTTCTTT
d_call: .; cdr3_length: 15; j_call: TRBJ1-2; clone_size: few; v_call: TRBV5-6; cdr3_aa: CASSWDGASFYGYTF; cdr3_nt: TGTGCCAGCAGTTGGGACGGGGCCTCTTTCTATGGCTACACCTTC
d_call: TRBD1; cdr3_length: 13; j_call: TRBJ1-2; clone_size: .; v_call: TRBV18; cdr3_aa: CASSRDRDYGYTF; cdr3_nt: TGTGCCAGCTCACGGGACAGGGACTATGGCTACACCTTC
d_call: TRBD1; cdr3_length: 14; j_call: TRBJ2-3; clone_size: .; v_call: TRBV7-9; cdr3_aa: CASSLTGGTDTQYF; cdr3_nt: TGTGCCAGCAGCTTAACAGGGGGCACAGATACGCAGTATTTT
d_call: TRBD1; cdr3_length: 16; j_call: TRBJ2-1; clone_size: .; v_call: TRBV10-3; cdr3_aa: CAISGGGQVASGEQFF; cdr3_nt: TGTGCCATCAGTGGAGGGGGACAGGTGGCCTCGGGGGAGCAGTTCTTC
d_call: .; cdr3_length: 13; j_call: TRBJ2-3; clone_size: .; v_call: TRBV11-3; cdr3_aa: CASSLSWRDTQYF; cdr3_nt: TGTGCCAGCAGCTTAAGTTGGCGGGATACGCAGTATTTT
d_call: .; cdr3_length: 13; j_call: TRBJ2-7; clone_size: .; v_call: TRBV28; cdr3_aa: CASSRPGSYEQYF; cdr3_nt: TGTGCCAGCAGTCGGCCAGGGTCCTACGAGCAGTACTTC
d_call: TRBD1; cdr3_length: 18; j_call: TRBJ1-3; clone_size: .; v_call: TRBV18; cdr3_aa: CASSPRDRDRGPGNTIYF; cdr3_nt: TGTGCCAGCTCACCCCGCGACCGGGACAGGGGCCCTGGAAACACCATATATTTT
d_call: .; cdr3_length: 17; j_call: TRBJ2-7; clone_size: .; v_call: TRBV27; cdr3_aa: CASSLQFGAVGPYEQYF; cdr3_nt: TGTGCCAGCAGTTTGCAGTTCGGCGCTGTGGGGCCCTACGAGCAGTACTTC
d_call: .; cdr3_length: 16; j_call: TRBJ2-1; clone_size: few; v_call: TRBV10-3; cdr3_aa: CAISSGGASSYNEQFF; cdr3_nt: TGTGCCATCAGCTCGGGTGGGGCAAGCTCCTACAATGAGCAGTTCTTC
d_call: TRBD2; cdr3_length: 14; j_call: TRBJ2-1; clone_size: .; v_call: TRBV11-3; cdr3_aa: CASSLDSGYNEQFF; cdr3_nt: TGTGCCAGCAGCTTAGATAGCGGGTACAATGAGCAGTTCTTC
d_call: TRBD2; cdr3_length: 15; j_call: TRBJ2-1; clone_size: .; v_call: TRBV19; cdr3_aa: CASSNIGVAGHEQFF; cdr3_nt: TGTGCCAGTAGTAATATCGGGGTAGCGGGACACGAGCAGTTCTTC
d_call: .; cdr3_length: 14; j_call: TRBJ2-3; clone_size: once; v_call: TRBV5-1; cdr3_aa: CASSLGDPADTQYF; cdr3_nt: TGCGCCAGCAGCTTGGGGGACCCGGCTGATACGCAGTATTTT
d_call: .; cdr3_length: 15; j_call: TRBJ1-6; clone_size: .; v_call: TRBV7-2; cdr3_aa: CASSLASGDGSPLHF; cdr3_nt: TGTGCCAGCAGCTTAGCCTCAGGGGACGGTTCACCCCTCCACTTT
d_call: TRBD1; cdr3_length: 16; j_call: TRBJ2-3; clone_size: .; v_call: TRBV4-3; cdr3_aa: CASSQDARQGTDTQYF; cdr3_nt: TGCGCCAGCAGCCAAGACGCGAGACAGGGAACAGATACGCAGTATTTT
d_call: TRBD1; cdr3_length: 14; j_call: TRBJ2-7; clone_size: few; v_call: TRBV29-1; cdr3_aa: CSATTGGLTHEQYF; cdr3_nt: TGCAGCGCCACAACAGGGGGTTTAACCCACGAGCAGTACTTC
d_call: .; cdr3_length: 16; j_call: TRBJ2-2; clone_size: .; v_call: TRBV7-8; cdr3_aa: CASSLAGSLNTGELFF; cdr3_nt: TGTGCCAGCAGCTTAGCCGGGTCACTGAACACCGGGGAGCTGTTTTTT
d_call: TRBD1; cdr3_length: 13; j_call: TRBJ1-5; clone_size: .; v_call: TRBV30; cdr3_aa: CAWSPGGPQPQHF; cdr3_nt: TGTGCCTGGAGTCCAGGGGGCCCTCAGCCCCAGCATTTT
d_call: TRBD1; cdr3_length: 15; j_call: TRBJ2-7; clone_size: .; v_call: TRBV7-9; cdr3_aa: CASGSGTGALREQYF; cdr3_nt: TGTGCCAGCGGCTCCGGGACAGGGGCCCTCCGGGAGCAGTACTTC
d_call: TRBD1; cdr3_length: 13; j_call: TRBJ2-2; clone_size: .; v_call: TRBV28; cdr3_aa: CASRQGVTGELFF; cdr3_nt: TGTGCCAGCCGACAGGGGGTAACCGGGGAGCTGTTTTTT
d_call: .; cdr3_length: 11; j_call: TRBJ2-5; clone_size: .; v_call: TRBV12-5; cdr3_aa: CASGSGGTQYF; cdr3_nt: TGTGCTAGTGGTTCCGGAGGTACCCAGTACTTC
d_call: .; cdr3_length: 14; j_call: TRBJ2-1; clone_size: .; v_call: TRBV11-3; cdr3_aa: CASSRERGFGEQFF; cdr3_nt: TGTGCCAGCAGCCGAGAACGGGGGTTTGGTGAGCAGTTCTTC
d_call: .; cdr3_length: 14; j_call: TRBJ1-2; clone_size: .; v_call: TRBV7-2; cdr3_aa: CASSRARQDYGYTF; cdr3_nt: TGTGCCAGCAGCCGAGCCCGACAGGACTATGGCTACACCTTC
d_call: .; cdr3_length: 11; j_call: TRBJ2-7; clone_size: .; v_call: TRBV7-9; cdr3_aa: CASSYGGEQYF; cdr3_nt: TGTGCCAGCAGCTACGGAGGCGAGCAGTACTTC
d_call: TRBD1; cdr3_length: 16; j_call: TRBJ1-5; clone_size: .; v_call: TRBV7-8; cdr3_aa: CASSLRGQGGLQPQHF; cdr3_nt: TGTGCCAGCAGCTTACGGGGACAGGGCGGCCTTCAGCCCCAGCATTTT
d_call: TRBD1; cdr3_length: 16; j_call: TRBJ1-4; clone_size: .; v_call: TRBV7-9; cdr3_aa: CASSADRGATNEKLFF; cdr3_nt: TGTGCCAGCAGCGCGGACAGGGGAGCAACTAATGAAAAACTGTTTTTT
d_call: .; cdr3_length: 15; j_call: TRBJ1-3; clone_size: .; v_call: TRBV11-2; cdr3_aa: CASSLIGVAGNTIYF; cdr3_nt: TGTGCCAGCAGCTTAATAGGGGTAGCTGGAAACACCATATATTTT
d_call: .; cdr3_length: 14; j_call: TRBJ1-4; clone_size: .; v_call: TRBV7-9; cdr3_aa: CASSRQRGNEKLFF; cdr3_nt: TGTGCCAGCAGTCGTCAAAGAGGGAATGAAAAACTGTTTTTT
d_call: TRBD1; cdr3_length: 15; j_call: TRBJ2-7; clone_size: few; v_call: TRBV4-1; cdr3_aa: CASSQEFQGAREQYF; cdr3_nt: TGCGCCAGCAGCCAAGAATTCCAGGGGGCGCGGGAGCAGTACTTC
d_call: TRBD1; cdr3_length: 15; j_call: TRBJ1-4; clone_size: once; v_call: TRBV6-6; cdr3_aa: CASSYTGQGAEKLFF; cdr3_nt: TGTGCCAGCAGTTATACGGGACAGGGGGCTGAAAAACTGTTTTTT
d_call: TRBD1; cdr3_length: 18; j_call: TRBJ1-2; clone_size: .; v_call: TRBV19; cdr3_aa: CASSIDRQGAFINYGYTF; cdr3_nt: TGTGCCAGTAGTATAGATCGACAGGGGGCCTTCATTAACTATGGCTACACCTTC
d_call: .; cdr3_length: 14; j_call: TRBJ1-1; clone_size: .; v_call: TRBV6-5; cdr3_aa: CASSYNAPNTEAFF; cdr3_nt: TGTGCCAGCAGTTACAACGCCCCGAACACTGAAGCTTTCTTT
d_call: .; cdr3_length: 13; j_call: TRBJ2-2; clone_size: .; v_call: TRBV19; cdr3_aa: CASPRVGTGELFF; cdr3_nt: TGTGCCAGTCCCAGGGTTGGCACCGGGGAGCTGTTTTTT
d_call: .; cdr3_length: 14; j_call: TRBJ2-2; clone_size: .; v_call: TRBV6-6; cdr3_aa: CASSYGQVGRKLFF; cdr3_nt: TGTGCCAGCAGTTACGGGCAGGTTGGGAGGAAGCTGTTTTTT
d_call: .; cdr3_length: 13; j_call: TRBJ2-1; clone_size: .; v_call: TRBV5-1; cdr3_aa: CASSLGASNEQFF; cdr3_nt: TGCGCCAGCAGCTTGGGGGCGAGCAATGAGCAGTTCTTC